This T cell receptor beta chain was identified in a study of HIV-infected patients and healthy controls. TCRdb redid the calling of the 5' RACE reads with MiXCR, one entry per CDR3 protein. This sample carries approximately 67,000 distinct CDR3 sequences, 15% to 20% of them seen once, and the ten largest clones take around 5.9%. This clonotype came up many times. The germline V gene encodes CDR1 LGHNA and CDR2 YSLEER. The CDR3 sequence is 15 residues long. The ends were cut back, 0 bases at V and 0 bases at J, with 6 bases in the middle. This receptor was identified in a human donor in good health. Sequenced material: CD4+ T cells from blood. The genes are TRBV4-3 and TRBJ2-1; no definite D call. CDR3 in amino acids: CASSQDLSSYNEQFF. CDR3 DNA: TGCGCCAGCAGCCAAGACCTCAGCTCCTACAATGAGCAGTTCTTC.